The present T cell receptor beta chain was sequenced within a study of molecular identifiers for immune sequencing clone quantification. Study-wide results and caveats: Spiked Jurkat TCR RNA equivalent to one cell reportedly surfaced among some 1 million naive cells.

Previously published methods and listed TCR primers were used for the bulk TCR libraries. TCRdb recomputed calls from the PCR reads with MiXCR, one row per CDR3 protein. Here the sample spans about 330,000 distinct CDR3 sequences, roughly a quarter being singletons. This clonotype was observed at least ten times. Its antigen is not identified. The CDR3 totals 18 residues. The germline V gene encodes CDR1 MDHEN and CDR2 SYDVKM. V was shortened by 3 bases and J by 1 base, with 16 bases between the two germline ends. Naive CD8 T cells were picked out by sorting for CD8+CD4-CCR7+CD45RA+. This chain joins TRBV28 and TRBJ1-6; possibly TRBD1 for D (6 bases). This clonotype originated in a human donor in good health. Some libraries in this study had Jurkat cell RNA spiked in. The sequencing sample was made of naive CD8+ T cells from blood, with Jurkat cell RNA spiked in. The subset: FACS-sorted CD8+CD4-CCR7+CD45RA+ naive T cells. The CDR3 here is CASSLGQGLGSYNSPLHF. DNA for the CDR3: TGTGCCAGCAGTTTGGGTCAGGGGCTTGGGTCCTATAATTCACCCCTCCACTTT. Using reference TRBV28 and TRBJ1-6 for the parts outside the CDR3, the full variable domain is DVKVTQSSRYLVKRTGEKVFLECVQDMDHENMFWYRQDPGLGLRLIYFSYDVKMKEKGDIPEGYSVSREKKERFSLILESASTNQTSMYLCASSLGQGLGSYNSPLHFGNGTRLTVT.